What follows are 14 T cell receptor beta chains derived from one specimen sequenced in a study. TCRdb independently ran MiXCR on the 5' RACE reads; one entry per CDR3 protein. Among over 50,000 distinct CDR3 sequences listed, approximately 23% were seen once. The source material was tumor-infiltrating naive CD4+ T cells sorted from the breast tumor. Subset indicated: naive CD4+ T cells, CD4+CD45RA+CD25-. These receptor sequences come from a female donor with breast cancer.

This chain links TRBV28 with TRBJ2-1; 7 nucleotides agree with TRBD2. The trim removed 5 bases at V and 12 bases at J, leaving 10 bases unmatched. Germline V CDR1 and CDR2: MDHEN, SYDVKM. The CDR3 is made up of 13 amino acids. CDR3 in amino acids: CASSTLAKIGQFF. In DNA, the CDR3 is TGTGCCAGCAGTACACTAGCGAAGATCGGGCAGTTCTTC. The whole variable domain, remainder taken from reference TRBV28 and TRBJ2-1, is DVKVTQSSRYLVKRTGEKVFLECVQDMDHENMFWYRQDPGLGLRLIYFSYDVKMKEKGDIPEGYSVSREKKERFSLILESASTNQTSMYLCASSTLAKIGQFFGPGTRLTVL.

The chain couples TRBV6-5 to TRBJ1-4; D is uncertain. Germline values: CDR1 MNHEY, CDR2 SVGAGI. The CDR3 has 13 amino acids. V was cut by 2 bases and J by 8 bases, with 9 bases left in between. CDR3 sequence reads: CASSYRVREKLFF. The DNA of the CDR3 is TGTGCCAGCAGTTACAGGGTTCGCGAAAAACTGTTTTTT.

The chain links TRBV11-3 to TRBJ1-2, with TRBD1 as a possible D gene (6 bases). This CDR3 region has 15 residues. In germline, CDR1 is SGHNT, CDR2 YENEEA. Trimming left V 6 bases short and J 8 bases short, with 22 bases between. The CDR3 sequence: CASRPALGASRGYTF. CDR3 bases: TGTGCCAGCAGACCCGCCCTGGGGGCCTCTAGGGGCTACACCTTC.

CDR3 nucleotides: TGCGCCAGCAGCTTGCCCGGACTAGCGGCCACAGATACGCAGTATTTT. As protein: CASSLPGLAATDTQYF. The chain couples TRBV5-1 to TRBJ2-3, with TRBD2 identical over 10 bases. The CDR3 has 16 residues. V was clipped by 1 base and J by 2 bases; unmatched bases: 4. From germline, CDR1 is SGHRS and CDR2 YFSETQ.

This clonotype was counted a few times. The chain employs TRBV20-1 and TRBJ2-1, with no clear D. Germline V gene data show CDR1 as DFQATT and CDR2 as SNEGSKA (reference sequence). The CDR3 runs 18 residues. Trimming left V 1 base short and J 1 base short, with 20 bases between. This chain's CDR3 is CSARAVGGARNSYNEQFF. Written as DNA, the CDR3 is TGCAGTGCTAGAGCTGTTGGCGGCGCGCGAAATTCCTACAATGAGCAGTTCTTC.

The gene calls are TRBV20-1 and TRBJ1-1; D not certain. V was cut by 6 bases and J by 5 bases, with 13 bases left in between. Germline CDR1 DFQATT, CDR2 SNEGSKA (reference sequence). The CDR3 runs 12 residues. CDR3 bases: TGCAGTGCCCCTGTCCGGGCAACTGAAGCTTTCTTT. This translates into CSAPVRATEAFF.

This clonotype was detected a few times. The gene calls are TRBV6-5 and TRBJ1-3; D unresolved. The germline V gene has CDR1 MNHEY and CDR2 SVGAGI. V lost 6 bases to trimming and J lost 2 bases, with 8 bases between them. The CDR3 runs to 13 residues. CDR3 coding DNA: TGTGCCAGCAGATTGGATGCTGGAAACACCATATATTTT. Encoded protein: CASRLDAGNTIYF.

The chain employs TRBV20-1 and TRBJ2-5; no definite D call. Germline CDR1 DFQATT, CDR2 SNEGSKA (reference sequence). The CDR3 length is 14 residues. V lost 1 base to trimming and J lost 4 bases, with 13 bases between them. CDR3 sequence reads: CSARAQVGGETQYF. The DNA for the CDR3 is TGCAGTGCTAGAGCTCAGGTCGGCGGAGAGACCCAGTACTTC.

The rearrangement joins TRBV20-1 to TRBJ2-2, with D unclear. V was cut by 0 bases and J by 7 bases, with 3 bases left in between. Germline V lookup: CDR1 DFQATT, CDR2 SNEGSKA (reference sequence). The CDR3 spans 11 residues. CDR3: CSARDSGELFF. CDR3 coding DNA: TGCAGTGCTAGAGACAGCGGGGAGCTGTTTTTT.

In its sample, this clonotype was seen once. The junction and the germline gene differ at one end; a read error may be behind it. V is TRBV28 and J is TRBJ2-3; no clear D. CDR1 is MDHEN, CDR2 SYDVKM, per germline. CDR3 length: 15 residues. The CDR3 protein is CAGSTTEPSTDTQYF. CDR3 nucleotide sequence: TGTGCCGGCAGTACGACTGAACCTAGCACAGATACGCAGTATTTT.

This clonotype appeared a few times. The rearrangement uses TRBV28 and TRBJ1-1; 7 positions match TRBD1. There are 16 residues in the CDR3. Germline V gives CDR1 MDHEN, CDR2 SYDVKM. V was clipped by 6 bases and J by 1 base; unmatched bases: 11. The CDR3 region has the DNA TGTGCCAGCAGCCCCGGGACAGCGACAGGGAACACTGAAGCTTTCTTT. Protein: CASSPGTATGNTEAFF.

Only a few counts were recorded for this clonotype. In nucleotides, the CDR3 is TGTGCCAGCAGCCGAGCGGGAGGCCACACAGATACGCAGTATTTT. Translated: CASSRAGGHTDTQYF. The chain joins TRBV9 to TRBJ2-3; 9 positions agree with TRBD2. V dropped 4 bases and J dropped 2; count of bases not matched to a gene: 5. The CDR3 contains 15 residues. In germline, CDR1 is SGDLS, CDR2 YYNGEE.

This clonotype was seen a few times. The V call is TRBV25-1, the J call TRBJ1-1; D remains unclear. The CDR3 is 14 amino acids. The V gene lost 6 bases and the J gene lost 0 bases, with 11 bases spanning the gap. Germline-derived CDR1 and CDR2 are MGHDK and SYGVNS. The CDR3 DNA reads TGTGCCAGCAGACCAGGTGGGGTGAACACTGAAGCTTTCTTT. Translation gives CASRPGGVNTEAFF.

As regards this clonotype: Because the CDR3 is missing its conserved closing phenylalanine or tryptophan, this is likely a read error. The J gene is TRBJ1-1, the V gene TRBV5-1; no clear D. Germline lookup yields CDR1 SGHRS and CDR2 YFSETQ. The CDR3 consists of 14 residues. V lost 0 bases and J lost 1, with 7 bases in between. CDR3 region: CASSLGKSNTEAFC. The CDR3 nucleotides read TGCGCCAGCAGCTTGGGAAAATCGAACACTGAAGCTTTCTGT.